This TCR beta chain is from a study of T cell responses to AZD1222 COVID-19 vaccine. In the study overall: Second doses that came at about 4 or about 12 weeks were put together. Study results and caveats: It was only after the peak T cell response that any repertoires were sampled. Reportedly, close to half of spike-specific TCRs are directed against unmutated variant regions.

Notes on this clone: Antigen unknown.

The repertoire was sequenced with immunoSEQ multiplex PCR; TCRdb's copy has only in-frame clones and lacks some. This table has roughly 120,000 clones, roughly 84% appearing once. This CDR3 is built from 18 residues. Trimming removed 0 bases from V and 2 bases from J, with 19 bases in between. The germline V gene has CDR1 LGHDT and CDR2 YNNKEL (reference sequence). Source: peripheral blood, taken on day 0 of AZD1222 vaccination. This receptor was obtained from an adult in good health. This rearrangement joins TRBV3-1 (or the pseudogene TRBV3-2) to TRBJ1-2; D perhaps matches TRBD1 (6 bases). The CDR3 sequence: CASSQDLGQLTKNYGYTF. The CDR3 DNA reads as TGTGCCAGCAGCCAAGATCTAGGACAGCTGACTAAGAACTATGGCTACACCTTC.